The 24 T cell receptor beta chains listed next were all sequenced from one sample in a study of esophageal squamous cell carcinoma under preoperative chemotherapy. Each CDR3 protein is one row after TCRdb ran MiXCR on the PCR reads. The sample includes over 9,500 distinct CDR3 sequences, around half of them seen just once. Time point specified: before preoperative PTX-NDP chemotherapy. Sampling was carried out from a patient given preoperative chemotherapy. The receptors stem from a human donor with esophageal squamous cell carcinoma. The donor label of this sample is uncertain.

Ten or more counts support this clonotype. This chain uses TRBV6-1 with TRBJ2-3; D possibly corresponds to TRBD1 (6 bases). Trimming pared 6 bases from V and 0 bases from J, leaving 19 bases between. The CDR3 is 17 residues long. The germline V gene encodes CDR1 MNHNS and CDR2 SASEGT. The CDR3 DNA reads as TGTGCCAGCAGAGGAGACAGGTTGGGTGCTAGCACAGATACGCAGTATTTT. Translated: CASRGDRLGASTDTQYF.

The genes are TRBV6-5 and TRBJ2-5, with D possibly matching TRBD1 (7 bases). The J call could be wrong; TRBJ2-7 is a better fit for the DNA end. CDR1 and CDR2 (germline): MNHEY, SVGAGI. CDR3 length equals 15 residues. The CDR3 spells CASRLEQTGRYEQYF. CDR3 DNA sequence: TGTGCCAGCAGACTCGAACAGACAGGGAGGTACGAGCAGTACTTC.

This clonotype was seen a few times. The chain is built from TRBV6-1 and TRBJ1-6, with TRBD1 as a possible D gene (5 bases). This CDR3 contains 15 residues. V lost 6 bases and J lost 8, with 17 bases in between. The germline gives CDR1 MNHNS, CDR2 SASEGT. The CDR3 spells CASRNLAGVDSPLHF. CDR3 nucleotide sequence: TGTGCCAGCAGGAACCTCGCGGGGGTAGATTCACCCCTCCACTTT.

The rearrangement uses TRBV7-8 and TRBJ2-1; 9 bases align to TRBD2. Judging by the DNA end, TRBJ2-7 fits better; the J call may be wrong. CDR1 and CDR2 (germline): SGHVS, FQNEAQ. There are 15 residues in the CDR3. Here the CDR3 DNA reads TGTGCCAGCAGCCAGGGGCTAGCGGGAACTTACGAGCAGTACTTC. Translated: CASSQGLAGTYEQYF.

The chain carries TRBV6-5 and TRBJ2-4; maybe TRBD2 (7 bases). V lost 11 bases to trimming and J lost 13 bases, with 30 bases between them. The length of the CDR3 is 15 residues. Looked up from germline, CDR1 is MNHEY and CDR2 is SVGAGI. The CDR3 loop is CARGLGAGAKNTQYF. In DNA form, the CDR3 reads TGTGCCCGCGGTTTGGGGGCGGGAGCCAAAAACACGCAGTACTTC.

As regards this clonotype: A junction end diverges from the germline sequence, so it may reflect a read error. Here the CDR3 DNA reads TGTGCCAGGGGTGTAGGGGGCGGGGACACAGAGACGCAGTATTTT. Translation: CARGVGGGDTETQYF. J is TRBJ2-3 and V is TRBV6-1; the D gene is possibly TRBD1 (7 bases). The CDR3 is made up of 15 amino acids. Germline loops: CDR1 MNHNS, CDR2 SASEGT.

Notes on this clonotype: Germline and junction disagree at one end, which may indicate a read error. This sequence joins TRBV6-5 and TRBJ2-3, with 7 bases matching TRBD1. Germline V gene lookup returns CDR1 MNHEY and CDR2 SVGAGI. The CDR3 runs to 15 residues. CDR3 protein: CASIPEDVNTGEQFF. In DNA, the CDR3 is TGTGCCAGCATTCCCGAGGACGTGAACACAGGGGAGCAGTTTTTT.

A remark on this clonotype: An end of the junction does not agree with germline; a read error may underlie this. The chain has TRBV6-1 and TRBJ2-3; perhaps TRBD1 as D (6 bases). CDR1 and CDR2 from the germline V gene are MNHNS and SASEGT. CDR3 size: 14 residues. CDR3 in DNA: TGTGCGGGCAGTGACCGCGTAAGGACAGATACGCAGTACTTT. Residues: CAGSDRVRTDTQYF.

The CDR3 DNA follows: TGTGCCAGCAGCTTAGGTCACTACGAGCAGTACTTC. It encodes CASSLGHYEQYF. The V and J genes are TRBV11-2 and TRBJ2-5; no firm D call. The J call is uncertain, as TRBJ2-7 better fits the DNA end. The CDR3 runs 12 residues. Germline-derived CDR1 and CDR2 are SGHAT and FQNNGV.

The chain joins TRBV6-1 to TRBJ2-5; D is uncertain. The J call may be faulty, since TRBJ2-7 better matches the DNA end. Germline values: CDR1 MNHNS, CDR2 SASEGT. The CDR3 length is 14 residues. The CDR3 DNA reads TGTGCCAGCAGTGAGGTTGGTCAAGCCTACGAGCAGTACTTC. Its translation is CASSEVGQAYEQYF.

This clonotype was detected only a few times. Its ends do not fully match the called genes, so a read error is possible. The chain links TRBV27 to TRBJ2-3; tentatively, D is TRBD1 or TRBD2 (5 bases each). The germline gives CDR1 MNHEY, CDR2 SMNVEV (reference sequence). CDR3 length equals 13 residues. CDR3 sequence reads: CASSPSGRGEKYF. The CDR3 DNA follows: TGTGCCAGCAGCCCCTCGGGACGGGGTGAAAAGTACTTC.

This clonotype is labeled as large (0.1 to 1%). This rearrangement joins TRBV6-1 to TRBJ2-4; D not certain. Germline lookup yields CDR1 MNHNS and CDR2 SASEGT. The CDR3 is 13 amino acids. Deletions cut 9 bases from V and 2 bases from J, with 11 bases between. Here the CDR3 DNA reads TGTGCCAGTTCTCTCTACCCCAAAAACATTCAGTACTTC. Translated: CASSLYPKNIQYF.

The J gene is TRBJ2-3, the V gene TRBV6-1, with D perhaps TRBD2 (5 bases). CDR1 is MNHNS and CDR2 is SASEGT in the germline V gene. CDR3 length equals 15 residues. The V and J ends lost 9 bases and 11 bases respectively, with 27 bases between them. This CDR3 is CARGPEAVSTDEQYF. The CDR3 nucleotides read TGTGCCAGGGGCCCGGAGGCTGTGAGCACCGATGAGCAGTATTTT.

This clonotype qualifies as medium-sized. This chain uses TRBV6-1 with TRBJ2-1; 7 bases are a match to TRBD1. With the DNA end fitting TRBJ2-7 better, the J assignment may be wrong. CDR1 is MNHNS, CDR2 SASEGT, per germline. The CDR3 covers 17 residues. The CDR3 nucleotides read TGTGCCAGCACAGGCCCTTACGGCGACAGGGCAAACTACGAGCAGTACTTC. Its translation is CASTGPYGDRANYEQYF.

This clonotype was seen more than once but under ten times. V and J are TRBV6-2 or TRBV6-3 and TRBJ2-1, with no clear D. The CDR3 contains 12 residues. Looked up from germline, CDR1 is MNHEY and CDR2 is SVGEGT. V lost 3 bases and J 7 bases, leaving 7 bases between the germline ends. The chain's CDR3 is CASSYSRNEQFF. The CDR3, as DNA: TGTGCCAGCAGTTATAGCAGGAATGAGCAGTTCTTC.

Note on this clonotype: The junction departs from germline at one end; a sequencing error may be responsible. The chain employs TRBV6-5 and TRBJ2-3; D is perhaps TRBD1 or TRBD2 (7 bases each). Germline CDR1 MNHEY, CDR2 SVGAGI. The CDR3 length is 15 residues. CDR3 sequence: CASSFRGGGEDTQYF. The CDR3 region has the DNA TGTGCCAGCAGTTTCAGGGGGGGGGGCGAAGATACGCAGTATTTC.

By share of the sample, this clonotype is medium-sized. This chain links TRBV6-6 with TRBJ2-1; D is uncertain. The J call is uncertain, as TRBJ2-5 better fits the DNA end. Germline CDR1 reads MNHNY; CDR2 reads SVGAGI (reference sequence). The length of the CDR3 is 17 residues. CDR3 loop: CASSYSTPGLVIETQYF. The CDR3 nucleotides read TGTGCCAGCAGTTACTCGACGCCGGGTTTGGTGATCGAGACCCAGTACTTC.

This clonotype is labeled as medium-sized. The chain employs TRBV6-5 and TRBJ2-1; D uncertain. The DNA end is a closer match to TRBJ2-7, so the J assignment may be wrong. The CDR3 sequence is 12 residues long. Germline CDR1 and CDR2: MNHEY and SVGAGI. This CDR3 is CASTWVAYEQYF. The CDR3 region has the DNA TGTGCCAGCACTTGGGTAGCCTACGAGCAGTACTTC.

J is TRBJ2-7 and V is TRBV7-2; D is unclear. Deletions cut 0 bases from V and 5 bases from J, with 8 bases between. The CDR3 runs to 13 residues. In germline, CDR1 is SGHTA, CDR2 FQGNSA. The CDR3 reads CASSLARADEQYF. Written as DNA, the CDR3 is TGTGCCAGCAGCTTAGCTAGGGCAGACGAGCAGTACTTC. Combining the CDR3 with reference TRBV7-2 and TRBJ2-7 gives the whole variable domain GAGVSQSPSNKVTEKGKDVELRCDPISGHTALYWYRQSLGQGLEFLIYFQGNSAPDKSGLPSDRFSAERTGGSVSTLTIQRTQQEDSAVYLCASSLARADEQYFGPGTRLTVT.

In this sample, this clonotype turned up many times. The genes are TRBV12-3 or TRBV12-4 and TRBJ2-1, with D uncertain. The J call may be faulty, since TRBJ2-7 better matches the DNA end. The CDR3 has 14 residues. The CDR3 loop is CASSSLNKINEQYF. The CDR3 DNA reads TGTGCCAGCAGTTCCCTTAATAAAATCAACGAGCAGTACTTC.

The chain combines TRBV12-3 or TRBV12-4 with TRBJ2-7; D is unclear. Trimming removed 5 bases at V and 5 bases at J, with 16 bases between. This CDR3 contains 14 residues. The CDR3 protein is CASSRTASGHEQYF. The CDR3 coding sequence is TGTGCCAGCAGTCGTACAGCGTCGGGCCACGAGCAGTACTTC.

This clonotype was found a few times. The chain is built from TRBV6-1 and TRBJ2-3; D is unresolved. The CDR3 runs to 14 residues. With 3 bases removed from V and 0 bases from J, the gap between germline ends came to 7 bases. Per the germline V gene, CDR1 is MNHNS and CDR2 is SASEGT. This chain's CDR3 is CASSEAVSTDTQYF. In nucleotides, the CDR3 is TGTGCCAGCAGTGAGGCTGTGAGCACAGATACGCAGTATTTT.

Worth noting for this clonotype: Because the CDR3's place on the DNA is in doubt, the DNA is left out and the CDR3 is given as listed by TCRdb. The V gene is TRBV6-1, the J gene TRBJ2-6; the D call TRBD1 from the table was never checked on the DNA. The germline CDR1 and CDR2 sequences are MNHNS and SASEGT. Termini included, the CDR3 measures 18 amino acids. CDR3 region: CASRVAGGAFSGANVQYF.

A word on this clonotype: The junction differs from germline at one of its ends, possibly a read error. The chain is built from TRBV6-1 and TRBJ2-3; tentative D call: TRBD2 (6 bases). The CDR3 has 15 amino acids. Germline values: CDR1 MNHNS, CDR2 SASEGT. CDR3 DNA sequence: TGTGCCAGCAGTGAGGGGCAGGGAGGCAAAAACACGCAGTATTTC. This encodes CASSEGQGGKNTQYF.